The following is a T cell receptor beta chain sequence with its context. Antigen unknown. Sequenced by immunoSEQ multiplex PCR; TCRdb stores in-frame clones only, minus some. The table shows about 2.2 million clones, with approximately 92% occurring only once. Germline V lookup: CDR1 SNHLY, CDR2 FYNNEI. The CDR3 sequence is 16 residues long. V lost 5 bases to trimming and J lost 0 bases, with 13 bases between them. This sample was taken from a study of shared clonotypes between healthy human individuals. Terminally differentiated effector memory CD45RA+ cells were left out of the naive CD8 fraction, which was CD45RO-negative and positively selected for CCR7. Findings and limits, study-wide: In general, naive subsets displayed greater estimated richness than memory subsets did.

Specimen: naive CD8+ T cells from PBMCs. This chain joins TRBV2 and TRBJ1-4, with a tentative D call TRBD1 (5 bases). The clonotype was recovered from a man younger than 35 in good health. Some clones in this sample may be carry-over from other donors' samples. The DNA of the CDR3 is TGTGCCAGCAGTACGTGGGGGGTAGCAACTAATGAAAAACTGTTTTTT. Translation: CASSTWGVATNEKLFF.